This record covers a single T cell receptor (beta chain). Its specificity is not known. This entry belongs to a study of shared clonotypes between healthy human individuals. J lost 5 bases, V lost 4 bases, and 8 bases had no gene match. Germline loops: CDR1 SGHRS, CDR2 YFSETQ. This CDR3 has 15 residues. The repertoire was sequenced with immunoSEQ multiplex PCR; TCRdb's copy has only in-frame clones and lacks some. The table shows more than 1 million clones, with around 78% occurring only once. The study, taken as a whole, reports: Rarefaction analysis demonstrated incomplete sorted-subset sequencing notwithstanding large depth.

CD4+ cell separation produced CD45RA+ naive and CD45RA-negative memory subsets. The TCR originated in a man between 18 and 29 years old in good health. Some clones in this sample may be carry-over from other donors' samples. This chain connects TRBV5-1 to TRBJ2-2; 7 bases fit TRBD1. Sequenced: memory CD4+ T cells from PBMCs. The subset was: CD45RA-negative fraction. The CDR3 DNA reads as TGCGCCAGCAGCCGGGCGACAGGGTGGACCGGGGAGCTGTTTTTT. This gives the protein CASSRATGWTGELFF. The variable domain in full, with the rest retrieved from reference TRBV5-1 and TRBJ2-2, is KAGVTQTPRYLIKTRGQQVTLSCSPISGHRSVSWYQQTPGQGLQFLFEYFSETQRNKGNFPGRFSGRQFSNSRSEMNVSTLELGDSALYLCASSRATGWTGELFFGEGSRLTVL.